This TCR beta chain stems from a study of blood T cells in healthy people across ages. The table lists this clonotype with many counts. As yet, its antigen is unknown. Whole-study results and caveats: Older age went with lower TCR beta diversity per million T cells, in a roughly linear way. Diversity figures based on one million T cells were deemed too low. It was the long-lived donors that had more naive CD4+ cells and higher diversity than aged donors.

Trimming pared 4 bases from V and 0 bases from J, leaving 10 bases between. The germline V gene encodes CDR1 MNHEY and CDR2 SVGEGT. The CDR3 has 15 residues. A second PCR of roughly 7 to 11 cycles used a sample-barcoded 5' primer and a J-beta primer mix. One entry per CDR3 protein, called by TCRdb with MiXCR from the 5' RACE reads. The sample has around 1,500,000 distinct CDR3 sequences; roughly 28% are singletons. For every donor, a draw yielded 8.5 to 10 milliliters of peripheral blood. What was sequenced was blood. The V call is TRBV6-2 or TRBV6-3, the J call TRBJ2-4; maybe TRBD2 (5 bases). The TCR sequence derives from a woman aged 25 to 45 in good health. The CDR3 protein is CASSSLGLAKNIQYF. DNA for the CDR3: TGTGCCAGCAGTTCCCTAGGACTAGCCAAAAACATTCAGTACTTC.